This T cell receptor (beta chain) originates from a study of T cells in Graves' hyperthyroidism and ophthalmopathy. The TCR beta CDR3 regions underwent amplification using RNA transcripts as the source. An initial round of RT-PCR targeting the TCR CDR3 relied on the HTBI primer set. A single record per CDR3 protein comes from TCRdb applying MiXCR to the multiplex PCR reads. Of 600,000 to 650,000 distinct CDR3 sequences listed, 20% to 25% are singletons. Study-wide points: In the analysis, a 13 V-J model separated ophthalmopathy from stable hyperthyroidism. The model made its ophthalmopathy prediction, and onset followed a median approximately six months later.

This clonotype was seen many times. Its antigen is unknown. Trimming took 1 base from V and 5 from J, leaving 9 bases between them. The germline gives CDR1 LGHDT, CDR2 YNNKEL (reference sequence). There are 13 residues in the CDR3. The rearrangement links TRBV3-1 to TRBJ2-7; no clear D gene. This receptor was obtained from a man under 40 with Graves' ophthalmopathy. Sequenced sample: blood. CDR3 in amino acids: CASSQGGIHEQYF. In DNA form, the CDR3 reads TGTGCCAGCAGCCAAGGGGGTATCCACGAGCAGTACTTC.